Shown below are 4 T cell receptor beta chains from a single sample sequenced in a study of blood T cells in healthy people across ages (dated by TCRdb to about 2015). Library prep was done by 5' RACE. The data were produced on an Illumina HiSeq 2500. A second about 7 to 11 cycle PCR used a sample-barcoded 5' primer and a J-beta primer mix. TCRdb ran its own pipeline on the public reads, namely fastp trimming at Q25 and MiXCR clone calling, and kept in-frame beta chains. Each entry merges the rows of one CDR3 protein and shows their most common DNA and genes. This sample comprises fewer than 900,000 distinct CDR3 sequences, roughly 45% of them detected only once. Of the sample, roughly 19% is held by the ten largest clones. The sequenced material came from blood. The receptor source for this set is a woman aged 60-75 years in good health.

The gene calls are TRBV2 and TRBJ2-5; no definite D call. This CDR3 is 12 amino acids long. Germline V gene data show CDR1 as SNHLY and CDR2 as FYNNEI. The V and J ends lost 7 bases and 5 bases respectively, with 11 bases between them. The CDR3: CASTYGAETQYF. The CDR3 DNA reads as TGTGCCAGCACCTACGGCGCGGAGACCCAGTACTTC.

The chain couples TRBV20-1 to TRBJ2-3, with 7 bases identical to TRBD2. Germline V gene lookup returns CDR1 DFQATT and CDR2 SNEGSKA (reference sequence). The CDR3 loop spans 14 amino acids. Unmatched junction bases numbered 10, after V lost 6 bases and J lost 4 bases. The CDR3 DNA follows: TGCAGTGCACCGGAAATAGCGGGCGCAGATACGCAGTATTTT. The encoded protein is CSAPEIAGADTQYF.

V and J are TRBV5-5 and TRBJ2-6; 7 nucleotides match TRBD2. V lost 4 bases, J lost 2 bases, and 15 bases stayed unmatched. Per the germline V gene, CDR1 is SGHKS and CDR2 is YYEKEE (reference sequence). The CDR3 sequence is 19 residues long. CDR3 bases: TGTGCCAGCAGCCCAGAGCGGCAGGGAGGGTACACTGGGGCCAACGTCCTGACTTTC. Protein sequence: CASSPERQGGYTGANVLTF. Full variable domain (rest looked up from reference TRBV5-5 and TRBJ2-6): DAGVTQSPTHLIKTRGQQVTLRCSPISGHKSVSWYQQVLGQGPQFIFQYYEKEERGRGNFPDRFSARQFPNYSSELNVNALLLGDSALYLCASSPERQGGYTGANVLTFGAGSRLTVL.

This clonotype was picked up a small number of times. The chain recombines TRBV5-5 with TRBJ2-7; D is possibly TRBD2 (6 bases). CDR3 size: 14 residues. The V gene's germline CDR1 is SGHKS and CDR2 YYEKEE (reference sequence). The V gene lost 3 bases and the J gene lost 3 bases, with 13 bases spanning the gap. CDR3 DNA: TGTGCCAGCAGCTCTTCTGTAGCGGTCTACGAGCAGTACTTC. Translation: CASSSSVAVYEQYF.